The rows below give T cell receptor beta chains drawn from one sample of a study of T-cell reconstitution after alpha-beta-depleted transplantation in children. Via MiXCR, TCRdb re-called the PCR reads, giving one row per CDR3 protein. Here the sample spans about 870,000 distinct CDR3 sequences, roughly 16% being singletons. Sample: PBMCs, mostly from graft donor cells, taken 360 days after TCRalphabeta/CD19-depleted stem cell transplant. All receptors derive from a male patient younger than 18 who had a stem cell transplant for acute lymphoblastic leukemia, so the T cells may come from the graft donor. Each CDR3 is given with its conserved first and last residue. A D gene is named only where the DNA matches it firmly. Clone size is not always given. Where it is, it says once, few, many or a class for expanded clones.

CASSPSGRWGNEQFF,TGCGCCAGCAGCCCCAGCGGGAGGTGGGGCAATGAGCAGTTCTTC,few,TRBV5-1,TRBJ2-1,TRBD2
CSARDGWMGEQYF,TGCAGTGCTAGAGATGGGTGGATGGGGGAGCAGTACTTC,NA,TRBV20-1,TRBJ2-7,NA
CASSPLGRGYEQYF,TGTGCCAGTAGTCCCCTGGGCCGGGGGTACGAGCAGTACTTC,NA,TRBV19,TRBJ2-7,NA
CASKSGSGRAEAKNIQYF,TGTGCCAGCAAATCTGGTAGCGGGAGGGCGGAAGCCAAAAACATTCAGTACTTC,NA,TRBV7-8,TRBJ2-4,TRBD2
CASSQLGLAGTYNEQFF,TGCGCCAGCAGCCAACTCGGACTAGCGGGAACCTACAATGAGCAGTTCTTC,NA,TRBV4-1,TRBJ2-1,TRBD2
CASSLTYWLSKGAEKDEQYF,TGTGCCAGCAGTCTTACCTACTGGCTTTCCAAGGGGGCTGAAAAGGACGAGCAGTACTTC,few,TRBV12-3/TRBV12-4,TRBJ2-7,TRBD1
CASSYGTSGSYEQYF,TGTGCCAGCAGCTACGGGACTAGCGGGAGCTACGAGCAGTACTTC,many,TRBV6-5,TRBJ2-7,TRBD2
CASGGSGATDTQYF,TGTGCCAGCGGGGGAAGTGGTGCGACAGATACGCAGTATTTT,few,TRBV7-9,TRBJ2-3,NA
CASSLGKNHEQYF,TGTGCCAGCAGCTTAGGAAAAAATCACGAGCAGTACTTC,NA,TRBV7-7,TRBJ2-7,NA
CASSHQGELSTDTQYF,TGTGCCAGCAGCCACCAAGGGGAGCTATCCACAGATACGCAGTATTTT,NA,TRBV7-9,TRBJ2-3,NA
CASSWSVGYEQYF,TGTGCCAGCAGCTGGTCCGTGGGCTACGAGCAGTACTTC,many,TRBV5-6,TRBJ2-7,NA
CASSKSGSVTYEQYF,TGTGCCAGCAGTAAATCGGGATCCGTCACTTACGAGCAGTACTTC,NA,TRBV25-1,TRBJ2-7,NA
CASRRSLAGSQETQYF,TGTGCCAGCAGGAGGTCCTTGGCGGGGTCCCAAGAGACCCAGTACTTC,few,TRBV27,TRBJ2-5,NA
CASSQGTSANSGELFF,TGTGCCAGCAGCCAAGGGACTAGCGCGAACAGCGGGGAGCTGTTTTTT,NA,TRBV4-2,TRBJ2-2,TRBD2
CASSQNRFSYEQYF,TGTGCCAGCAGCCAGAACAGGTTCTCCTACGAGCAGTACTTC,few,TRBV3-1,TRBJ2-7,NA
CASSIVADPYNEQFF,TGTGCCAGTAGTATAGTGGCAGACCCCTACAATGAGCAGTTCTTC,few,TRBV19,TRBJ2-1,NA
CASSSSLGNTIYF,TGTGCCAGCAGCTCCTCCCTAGGAAACACCATATATTTT,few,TRBV7-3,TRBJ1-3,NA
CASSQDAGSSYNEQFF,TGTGCCAGCAGCCAAGATGCAGGGAGCTCCTACAATGAGCAGTTCTTC,few,TRBV3-1,TRBJ2-1,NA
CASSPTGTSAYNEQFF,TGCGCCAGCAGCCCCACCGGGACTAGCGCCTACAATGAGCAGTTCTTC,NA,TRBV5-1,TRBJ2-1,TRBD2
CASSSGPSGNEQFF,TGTGCCAGCAGTTCCGGGCCGTCGGGCAATGAGCAGTTCTTC,NA,TRBV27,TRBJ2-1,NA
CSVVTSSYEQYF,TGCAGCGTTGTTACGAGCTCCTACGAGCAGTACTTC,few,TRBV29-1,TRBJ2-7,NA
CASSLGGTANPGELFF,TGTGCCAGCAGCTTAGGTGGGACAGCCAACCCCGGGGAGCTGTTTTTT,few,TRBV7-2,TRBJ2-2,TRBD1
CASSFFRDRNNEQFF,TGTGCCAGCAGCTTTTTCCGGGACAGAAACAATGAGCAGTTCTTC,few,TRBV5-5,TRBJ2-1,TRBD1
CASSLRDSNTEAFF,TGTGCCAGCAGCCTCCGGGACAGCAACACTGAAGCTTTCTTT,NA,TRBV7-9,TRBJ1-1,TRBD1
CASSLGRTLNTGELFF,TGTGCCAGCAGTTTGGGAAGAACGCTAAACACCGGGGAGCTGTTTTTT,NA,TRBV12-3/TRBV12-4,TRBJ2-2,NA
CASSSRAPGQLISDTQYF,TGTGCCAGCAGCTCGAGAGCACCGGGACAACTTATTTCAGATACGCAGTATTTT,NA,TRBV5-5,TRBJ2-3,NA
CASSGVVRYEQYF,TGTGCCAGCAGTGGGGTAGTTCGCTACGAGCAGTACTTC,few,TRBV7-9,TRBJ2-7,NA
CASSPRESYNSPLHF,TGTGCCAGCAGCCCCCGCGAATCCTATAATTCACCCCTCCACTTT,many,TRBV7-6,TRBJ1-6,NA
CASSLERAVQETQYF,TGTGCCAGCAGTTTAGAAAGGGCGGTACAAGAGACCCAGTACTTC,NA,TRBV12-3/TRBV12-4,TRBJ2-5,NA
CASSPSERETQYF,TGTGCCAGCTCACCCTCCGAGAGGGAGACCCAGTACTTC,NA,TRBV18,TRBJ2-5,NA
CASSTEMGRGEQYF,TGTGCCAGCAGCACGGAGATGGGGCGAGGCGAGCAGTACTTC,few,TRBV21-1,TRBJ2-7,NA
CSARDLRYTDTQYF,TGCAGTGCTAGAGATCTCCGGTACACAGATACGCAGTATTTT,many,TRBV20-1,TRBJ2-3,NA
CASSLGAGPNYGYTF,TGTGCCAGCAGTTTAGGGGCCGGCCCTAACTATGGCTACACCTTC,few,TRBV12-3/TRBV12-4,TRBJ1-2,NA
CSVGLVGGLNTEAFF,TGCAGCGTTGGGTTGGTGGGGGGCTTGAACACTGAAGCTTTCTTT,few,TRBV29-1,TRBJ1-1,NA
CASSVVGTSGREETQYF,TGTGCCAGCAGTGTCGTGGGGACTAGCGGGAGGGAAGAGACCCAGTACTTC,NA,TRBV25-1,TRBJ2-5,TRBD2
CASSYTGTEAFF,TGTGCCAGTAGTTATACCGGGACAGAAGCTTTCTTT,NA,TRBV19,TRBJ1-1,NA
CASSPLELGELFF,TGTGCCAGCTCACCCCTAGAGCTCGGGGAGCTGTTTTTT,NA,TRBV18,TRBJ2-2,NA
CASSRAQLPTGEQYF,TGTGCCAGCAGCAGGGCACAGTTGCCGACGGGGGAGCAGTACTTC,few,TRBV7-9,TRBJ2-7,NA
CSVVAGQGEWGTEAFF,TGCAGCGTTGTCGCGGGACAGGGCGAGTGGGGCACTGAAGCTTTCTTT,many,TRBV29-1,TRBJ1-1,TRBD1
CASSLRLAGAEETQYF,TGTGCCAGCAGCTTACGGCTAGCGGGAGCGGAAGAGACCCAGTACTTC,NA,TRBV7-9,TRBJ2-5,TRBD2
CASSLVGTGVNSPLHF,TGCGCCAGCAGCTTGGTTGGGACAGGGGTTAATTCACCCCTCCACTTT,NA,TRBV5-1,TRBJ1-6,TRBD1